This TCR beta chain was sequenced during a study of blood T cell repertoires in COVID-19. In the study overall: The United States, Italy and Spain provided the acute and convalescent COVID-19 samples. T cells, B-cell-depleted T cells, or PBMCs provided the cDNA or gDNA that served as material.

Trimming removed 3 bases at V and 4 bases at J, with 14 bases between. The CDR3 loop spans 15 amino acids. Germline V CDR1 and CDR2: MRHNA, SNTAGT. Participant ages covered roughly 18 to 89 years across 24 US areas. How the authors handled the data: From reference gene primer amplification, estimates of nucleated cell counts were derived. The protocol was immunoSEQ multiplex PCR, while the TCRdb copy is restricted to in-frame clones and leaves out a portion. The DNA gave D and trimming, while V, J and clone size come from that table. The sample consists of more than 150,000 clones, roughly 80% of them appearing once.

This clonotype was obtained from a man in his forties who had recovered from COVID-19. Sequencing used PBMCs or T cells enriched from blood (not recorded which). This chain links TRBV6-4 with TRBJ2-3; D not certain. CDR3 residues: CASSEQLNAADTQYF. The CDR3 DNA follows: TGTGCCAGCAGTGAACAACTCAATGCGGCAGATACGCAGTATTTT.